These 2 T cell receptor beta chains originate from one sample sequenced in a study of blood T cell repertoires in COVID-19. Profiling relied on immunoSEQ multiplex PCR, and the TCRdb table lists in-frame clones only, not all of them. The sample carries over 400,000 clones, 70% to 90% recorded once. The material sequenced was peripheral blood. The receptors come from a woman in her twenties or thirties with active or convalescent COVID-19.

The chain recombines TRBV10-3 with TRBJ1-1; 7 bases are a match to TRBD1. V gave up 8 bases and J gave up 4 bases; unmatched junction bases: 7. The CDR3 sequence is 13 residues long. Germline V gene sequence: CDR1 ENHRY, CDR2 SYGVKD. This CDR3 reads CAIETGLGTEAFF. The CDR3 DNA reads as TGTGCCATCGAGACAGGGCTAGGCACTGAAGCTTTCTTT.

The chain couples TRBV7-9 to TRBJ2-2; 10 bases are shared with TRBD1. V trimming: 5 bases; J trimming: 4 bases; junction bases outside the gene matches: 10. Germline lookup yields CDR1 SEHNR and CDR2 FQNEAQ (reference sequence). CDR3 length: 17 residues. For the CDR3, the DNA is TGTGCCAGCAGCCCCCACCCCGGGACAGGGGCCACCGGGGAGCTGTTTTTT. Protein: CASSPHPGTGATGELFF.